A selection of T cell receptor beta chains follows, all from one sample in a study of blood T cell repertoires in COVID-19. Only in-frame clones appear in the TCRdb table, and some are missing; sequencing was by immunoSEQ multiplex PCR. The table records 80,000 to 90,000 clones, approximately 80% of them present only once. The sequenced sample consisted of peripheral blood. The receptors were sampled from a woman in her 70s with acute or convalescent COVID-19. CDR3s include the opening cysteine and the closing phenylalanine or tryptophan. A D gene is named only where the DNA matches it firmly. Some rows mark clone size as missing; the rest say once, few, many or name a class of expanded clone.

>once|-|TRBV11-3|TRBJ1-3
TGTGCCAGCAGCTACGGGAGGGTGGAAAAAGAGGCTGGAAACACCATATATTTT
CASSYGRVEKEAGNTIYF
>once|-|TRBV19|TRBJ1-2
TGTGCCAGTAGTATTACAGAGAGCTATGGCTACACCTTC
CASSITESYGYTF
>-|TRBD1|TRBV5-1|TRBJ2-1
TGCGCCAGCAGCTTACAGGGGTTGGACAATGAGCAGTTCTTC
CASSLQGLDNEQFF
>-|TRBD1|TRBV7-9|TRBJ2-7
TGTGCCAGCAGCTTTGGGACAGGGACCTACGAGCAGTACTTC
CASSFGTGTYEQYF
>once|TRBD1|TRBV23-1|TRBJ1-6
TGCGCCAGCAGGCGTCCGGGACAGGGGAGTTCACCCCTCCACTTT
CASRRPGQGSSPLHF
>few|-|TRBV12-3/TRBV12-4|TRBJ1-2
TGTGCCAGCCTACAGGGAATCTATGGCTACACCTTC
CASLQGIYGYTF
>-|TRBD1|TRBV4-1|TRBJ1-1
TGCGCCAGCAGCCAAGATCCCGGACAGGGGGACACTGAAGCTTTCTTT
CASSQDPGQGDTEAFF
>-|TRBD1|TRBV19|TRBJ1-5
TGTGCCAGTAGGGAGACAGGGCCGAGCAATCAGCCCCAGCATTTT
CASRETGPSNQPQHF
>-|TRBD1|TRBV7-9|TRBJ1-2
TGTGCCAGCAGCTACCAGATGGGACAGGCCGCGGGGGGCTACACCTTC
CASSYQMGQAAGGYTF
>-|-|TRBV5-1|TRBJ2-2
TGCGCCAGCAGCTTGATTCCGCAGGCTGTCCACACCGGGGAGCTGTTTTTT
CASSLIPQAVHTGELFF
>once|TRBD1|TRBV10-3|TRBJ2-7
TGTGCCATCAGTGAGCCGGGGACAGGACGTCGGGCCGAGCAGTACTTC
CAISEPGTGRRAEQYF
>-|TRBD1|TRBV19|TRBJ1-5
TGTGCCAGTAGTTTGTCCGGGACAGGGAGCGATCAGCCCCAGCATTTT
CASSLSGTGSDQPQHF
>-|-|TRBV18|TRBJ1-2
TGTGCCAGCTCACCAGGGGGGGACTATGGCTACACCTTC
CASSPGGDYGYTF
>-|-|TRBV18|TRBJ2-2
TGTGCCAGCTCACCCCAGGGAAACACCGGGGAGCTGTTTTTT
CASSPQGNTGELFF
>few|-|TRBV9|TRBJ1-2
TGTGCCAGCAGCGCCCCTAATCAGGGGAACTATGGCTACACCTTC
CASSAPNQGNYGYTF
>-|TRBD1|TRBV5-1|TRBJ1-1
TGCGCCAGCAGCTCGCCGGACAGGGTCACCACTTTGGTCACTGAAGCTTTCTTT
CASSSPDRVTTLVTEAFF